The 16 T cell receptor beta chains given below trace back to one sample, sequenced in a study of T cell responses to AZD1222 COVID-19 vaccine. Assay: immunoSEQ multiplex PCR; the TCRdb copy retains only in-frame clones and omits some. The sample comprises some 130,000 clones, approximately 92% of which are singletons, and approximately 6.8% rests with the top ten. Sequences were derived from peripheral blood, sampled 28 days after the second AZD1222 dose. The receptor set was obtained from an adult who received the AZD1222 COVID-19 vaccine.

The J gene is TRBJ2-5, the V gene TRBV6-5; 12 positions match TRBD2. With 2 bases clipped from V and 7 bases from J, the junction kept 8 bases outside the gene matches. Germline V gene data show CDR1 as MNHEY and CDR2 as SVGAGI. The CDR3 spans 16 residues. In DNA, the CDR3 is TGTGCCAGCAGTTACGGACTAGCGGGAAGAGCGGGGACCCAGTACTTC. Protein sequence: CASSYGLAGRAGTQYF.

CDR3 in amino acids: CASSQPRKATNEKLFF. DNA for the CDR3: TGCGCCAGCAGCCAACCTCGGAAAGCAACTAATGAAAAACTGTTTTTT. V gene TRBV4-1 combines with J gene TRBJ1-4, with D uncertain. This CDR3 comprises 16 residues. CDR1 is MGHRA and CDR2 is YSYEKL in the germline V gene. V lost 2 bases to trimming and J lost 0 bases, with 10 bases between them.

V is TRBV7-2 and J is TRBJ1-2; the D gene is possibly TRBD1 (6 bases). Per germline, CDR1 SGHTA and CDR2 FQGNSA. V lost 1 base and J lost 2, with 17 bases in between. The CDR3 runs 17 residues. The CDR3 DNA is TGTGCCAGCAGCTTAGGGCTAAACAGGGTTCCCAACTATGGCTACACCTTC. Residues: CASSLGLNRVPNYGYTF. Supplemented by reference TRBV7-2 and TRBJ1-2, the full variable domain reads GAGVSQSPSNKVTEKGKDVELRCDPISGHTALYWYRQSLGQGLEFLIYFQGNSAPDKSGLPSDRFSAERTGGSVSTLTIQRTQQEDSAVYLCASSLGLNRVPNYGYTFGSGTRLTVV.

V is TRBV3-1 (or the pseudogene TRBV3-2) and J is TRBJ1-5; D ambiguous. V gave up 5 bases and J gave up 4 bases, with 12 bases separating them. CDR3 length: 14 residues. Germline-derived CDR1 and CDR2 are LGHDT and YNNKEL (reference sequence). CDR3 in DNA: TGTGCCAGCAGCGCTCAGGCCCATAATCAGCCCCAGCATTTT. Encoded protein: CASSAQAHNQPQHF.

For the CDR3, the DNA is TGTGCCAGTAGTTTCCCTACGGGACAGGGATTGACCGGGGAGCTGTTTTTT. Its translation is CASSFPTGQGLTGELFF. The rearrangement joins TRBV19 to TRBJ2-2; TRBD1 aligns across 9 bases. Germline-derived CDR1 and CDR2 are LNHDA and SQIVND (reference sequence). The CDR3 runs to 17 residues. With V trimmed by 5 bases and J by 5 bases, 12 bases remained unmatched. The full variable domain, rest sourced from reference TRBV19 and TRBJ2-2, is DGGITQSPKYLFRKEGQNVTLSCEQNLNHDAMYWYRQDPGQGLRLIYYSQIVNDFQKGDIAEGYSVSREKKESFPLTVTSAQKNPTAFYLCASSFPTGQGLTGELFFGEGSRLTVL.

The chain uses TRBV2 and TRBJ2-1; D is perhaps TRBD1 (6 bases). V was pared by 2 bases and J by 6 bases, with 14 bases between. This CDR3 is 15 amino acids long. CDR1 and CDR2 (germline): SNHLY, FYNNEI. Here the CDR3 reads CASSELLQGSNEQFF. The CDR3 region has the DNA TGTGCCAGCAGTGAACTCCTGCAGGGGAGCAATGAGCAGTTCTTC.

The chain couples TRBV5-6 to TRBJ2-2, with 11 bases identical to TRBD1. CDR1 and CDR2 from the germline V gene are SGHDT and YYEEEE. The V gene end was trimmed by 2 bases and the J gene end by 5 bases; junction bases not matched to a gene: 5. The CDR3 extends over 16 amino acids. As DNA, the CDR3 is TGTGCCAGCAGCTTTCTCGGGACAGGGGGAACCGGGGAGCTGTTTTTT. Its translation: CASSFLGTGGTGELFF.

The V gene is TRBV9, the J gene TRBJ1-1; 8 bases agree with TRBD1. CDR1 and CDR2 (germline): SGDLS, YYNGEE. V was clipped by 3 bases and J by 5 bases; unmatched bases: 27. The CDR3 is made up of 21 amino acids. CDR3 region: CASSAPKAIAGGSGRLTEAFF. In nucleotides, the CDR3 is TGTGCCAGCAGCGCCCCCAAAGCGATTGCAGGGGGCTCGGGTAGGTTGACTGAAGCTTTCTTT. Drawing the rest from reference TRBV9 and TRBJ1-1, the complete variable domain is DSGVTQTPKHLITATGQRVTLRCSPRSGDLSVYWYQQSLDQGLQFLIQYYNGEERAKGNILERFSAQQFPDLHSELNLSSLELGDSALYFCASSAPKAIAGGSGRLTEAFFGQGTRLTVV.

V and J are TRBV6-5 and TRBJ1-1; no clear D gene. Deletions cut 2 bases from V and 5 bases from J, with 9 bases between. The CDR3 runs 13 residues. Germline values: CDR1 MNHEY, CDR2 SVGAGI. This CDR3 reads CASSYGVKTEAFF. The CDR3 DNA reads as TGTGCCAGCAGTTACGGGGTCAAGACTGAAGCTTTCTTT.

V usage is TRBV28 and J usage is TRBJ1-5; 7 bases are shared with TRBD1. The length of the CDR3 is 13 residues. The ends lost 6 bases at V and 6 bases at J; junction bases unmatched: 5. Germline values: CDR1 MDHEN, CDR2 SYDVKM. DNA for the CDR3: TGTGCCAGCAGGACAGGGTTGTTTCAGCCCCAGCATTTT. This gives the protein CASRTGLFQPQHF. Complete variable domain (other parts from reference TRBV28 and TRBJ1-5): DVKVTQSSRYLVKRTGEKVFLECVQDMDHENMFWYRQDPGLGLRLIYFSYDVKMKEKGDIPEGYSVSREKKERFSLILESASTNQTSMYLCASRTGLFQPQHFGDGTRLSIL.

The V gene is TRBV14, the J gene TRBJ1-2; TRBD1 is a possible D gene (6 bases). Germline V gives CDR1 SGHDN, CDR2 FVKESK. CDR3 length: 19 amino acids. Trimming pared 0 bases from V and 2 bases from J, leaving 22 bases between. For the CDR3, the DNA is TGTGCCAGCAGCCAAGACAGGCCCTCACAGGGTTTGGTCAACTATGGCTACACCTTC. Translated, it gives CASSQDRPSQGLVNYGYTF.

This clone has a single count. Here the CDR3 DNA reads TGTGCCAGCAGCTTAGATAGCGGGGGGCCAGATACGCAGTATTTT. It encodes CASSLDSGGPDTQYF. The gene calls are TRBV7-9 and TRBJ2-3, with 10 bases identical to TRBD2. V lost 1 base to trimming and J lost 4 bases; unmatched junction nucleotides: 2. The CDR3 extends over 15 amino acids. The V gene's germline CDR1 is SEHNR and CDR2 FQNEAQ (reference sequence).

The chain has TRBV7-2 and TRBJ1-1; D is perhaps TRBD1 (5 bases). The CDR3 is made up of 13 amino acids. V lost 5 bases and J lost 4, with 11 bases in between. Germline lookup yields CDR1 SGHTA and CDR2 FQGNSA. The CDR3 region has the DNA TGTGCCAGCAGCAGGGTCGGGGGCACTGAAGCTTTCTTT. It translates to CASSRVGGTEAFF.

The chain carries TRBV6-5 and TRBJ1-1; the match to TRBD1 covers 8 bases. The ends lost 10 bases at V and 3 bases at J; junction bases unmatched: 7. The CDR3 has 13 residues. Germline lookup yields CDR1 MNHEY and CDR2 SVGAGI. DNA for the CDR3: TGTGCCACCCGGACAGGGTCGGACACTGAAGCTTTCTTT. Translating gives CATRTGSDTEAFF.

This clone was observed once. V usage is TRBV7-3 and J usage is TRBJ2-3, with D possibly matching TRBD1 (5 bases). V lost 4 bases to trimming and J lost 6 bases, with 14 bases between them. Germline-derived CDR1 and CDR2 are SGHTA and FQGTGA. The CDR3 is made up of 14 amino acids. The CDR3 reads CASSSRRRADTQYF. The CDR3 bases are TGTGCCAGCAGCTCAAGGCGCAGGGCGGATACGCAGTATTTT.

The chain couples TRBV7-8 to TRBJ2-1; weak D call: TRBD2 (6 bases). V lost 7 bases and J lost 3, with 13 bases in between. The CDR3 is 14 amino acids. CDR1 is SGHVS, CDR2 FQNEAQ, per germline. In DNA, the CDR3 is TGTGCCAGCACCCTCGGGGGATTCTACAATGAGCAGTTCTTC. It yields the protein CASTLGGFYNEQFF.